The next 24 T cell receptor beta chains were all read from a single sample in a study of blood T cell repertoires in COVID-19. This table comes from immunoSEQ multiplex PCR, and its TCRdb copy is limited to in-frame clones, with some not included. The sample gives under 250,000 clones, 70% to 90% of which show up once; around 10% is in the top ten. The sequenced sample consisted of PBMCs or T cells enriched from blood (not recorded which). Every receptor here comes from a woman in her fifties or sixties with acute COVID-19.

The chain is built from TRBV30 and TRBJ1-1, with D unresolved. The germline V and J ends were trimmed by 0 bases and 8 bases, with 10 bases remaining between them. The CDR3 totals 12 residues. Germline V gene data show CDR1 as GTSNPN and CDR2 as SVGIG (reference sequence). The CDR3 spells CAWSVGVPEAFF. The DNA for the CDR3 is TGTGCCTGGAGTGTAGGAGTTCCGGAAGCTTTCTTT. The complete variable domain, with remaining parts taken from reference TRBV30 and TRBJ1-1, reads SQTIHQWPATLVQPVGSPLSLECTVEGTSNPNLYWYRQAAGRGLQLLFYSVGIGQISSEVPQNLSASRPQDRQFILSSKKLLLSDSGFYLCAWSVGVPEAFFGQGTRLTVV.

This clone has only one observation. The rearrangement uses TRBV6-6 and TRBJ1-2; no clear D gene. V was clipped by 2 bases and J by 6 bases, with 13 bases between them. The CDR3 sequence is 14 residues long. Per the germline V gene, CDR1 is MNHNY and CDR2 is SVGAGI (reference sequence). DNA of the CDR3: TGTGCCAGCAGTTACGTGGACTGGGAGGATGGCTACACCTTC. Translation: CASSYVDWEDGYTF.

This chain links TRBV9 with TRBJ1-3, with D unclear. CDR1 is SGDLS and CDR2 is YYNGEE in the germline V gene. V lost 5 bases and J lost 1, with 7 bases in between. This CDR3 has 13 residues. CDR3 sequence reads: CASRGLSGNTIYF. For the CDR3, the DNA is TGTGCCAGCAGAGGACTTTCTGGAAACACCATATATTTT.

In the case of this clone: One end of the junction fails to match germline, which may point to a read error. The rearrangement joins TRBV3-1 (or the pseudogene TRBV3-2) to TRBJ1-2; 8 bases agree with TRBD1. Germline CDR1 reads LGHDT; CDR2 reads YNNKEL (reference sequence). The CDR3 has 13 amino acids. CDR3 region: CASSQDRGPGFAF. The DNA of the CDR3 is TGTGCCAGCAGCCAAGACAGGGGGCCCGGGTTCGCCTTC.

The CDR3 DNA is TGCGCCAGCAGCCTAGGGACGGGCGACAGGGTCGTTAACTATGGCTACACCTTC. Translated, it gives CASSLGTGDRVVNYGYTF. The rearrangement uses TRBV4-3 and TRBJ1-2; 7 nucleotides align to TRBD1. After removal of 4 bases from V and 1 base from J, the junction contained 15 bases not matched to a gene. Germline CDR1 and CDR2: LGHNA and YSLEER. This CDR3 is 18 amino acids long.

In its sample, this clone was seen once. V gene TRBV5-1 combines with J gene TRBJ1-2, with 10 bases fitting TRBD1. Germline CDR1 is SGHRS and CDR2 is YFSETQ. V shed 4 bases, J shed 7 bases, and the junction held 4 bases outside the gene matches. The CDR3 is made up of 13 amino acids. The CDR3 sequence: CASSRDRGPGYTF. The CDR3 coding sequence is TGCGCCAGCAGCCGGGACAGGGGACCTGGCTACACCTTC.

The V gene is TRBV19, the J gene TRBJ1-2; 9 nucleotides agree with TRBD1. Germline-derived CDR1 and CDR2 are LNHDA and SQIVND (reference sequence). The J segment lost 5 bases and the V segment lost 4 bases, leaving 8 bases of the junction unmatched. CDR3 size: 15 residues. In nucleotides, the CDR3 is TGTGCCAGTAGTACCACAGGGGGCGCCACTTATGGCTACACCTTC. It specifies CASSTTGGATYGYTF.

This chain connects TRBV30 to TRBJ2-3, with TRBD2 matching over 11 bases. CDR1 and CDR2 (germline): GTSNPN, SVGIG (reference sequence). V trimming: 1 base; J trimming: 5 bases; junction bases outside the gene matches: 11. The CDR3 runs to 17 residues. The DNA of the CDR3 is TGTGCCTGGAGTGACGGACTAGCGGGCGCTCAGGGAGATACGCAGTATTTT. Its translation is CAWSDGLAGAQGDTQYF.

V and J are TRBV30 and TRBJ1-1; possibly TRBD1 for D (5 bases). The length of the CDR3 is 13 residues. Per germline, CDR1 GTSNPN and CDR2 SVGIG (reference sequence). Trimming pared 3 bases from V and 3 bases from J, leaving 11 bases between. CDR3: CAWSHRKDTEAFF. CDR3 sequence (DNA): TGTGCCTGGAGCCACAGGAAGGACACTGAAGCTTTCTTT.

The gene calls are TRBV29-1 and TRBJ1-1; tentative D call: TRBD1 (6 bases). Germline CDR1 SQVTM, CDR2 ANQGSEA. V gave up 7 bases and J gave up 5 bases, with 14 bases separating them. The CDR3 spans 12 residues. The CDR3 DNA sequence: TGCAGCGCTACAGGGTCGGGGACTGAAGCTTTCTTT. Translation gives CSATGSGTEAFF.

This clone was observed a few times. CDR3 in DNA: TGTGCCAGCAGCTTAGCCCTCAGGGGAGAAAAACTGTTTTTT. Translation gives CASSLALRGEKLFF. The rearrangement joins TRBV11-2 to TRBJ1-4; weak D call: TRBD1 (6 bases). The V gene's germline CDR1 is SGHAT and CDR2 FQNNGV. CDR3 size: 14 residues. V gave up 1 base and J gave up 8 bases, with 11 bases separating them.

V is TRBV11-2 and J is TRBJ2-2; tentative D call: TRBD1 (6 bases). This CDR3 has 15 amino acids. Trimming pared 2 bases from V and 2 bases from J, leaving 9 bases between. Germline loops: CDR1 SGHAT, CDR2 FQNNGV. CDR3 nucleotides: TGTGCCAGCAGCTTACAGGGGCGAAACACCGGGGAGCTGTTTTTT. Its protein product is CASSLQGRNTGELFF.

The chain has TRBV25-1 and TRBJ1-2; D is uncertain. The CDR3 has 14 residues. The germline gives CDR1 MGHDK, CDR2 SYGVNS. Deletions cut 9 bases from V and 1 base from J, with 15 bases between. Here the CDR3 DNA reads TGTGCCAGTTCTCCCCTGCAGATTAACTATGGCTACACCTTC. Translating gives CASSPLQINYGYTF.

The chain has TRBV4-3 and TRBJ2-1; TRBD2 matches 8 bases. The CDR3 runs 16 residues. Per the germline V gene, CDR1 is LGHNA and CDR2 is YSLEER. V lost 1 base to trimming and J lost 4 bases; unmatched junction nucleotides: 6. The CDR3 loop reads CASSQGSAGGYNEQFF. The DNA of the CDR3 is TGCGCCAGCAGCCAAGGGAGTGCGGGGGGTTACAATGAGCAGTTCTTC.

This sequence joins TRBV10-3 and TRBJ1-2; D is undetermined. The CDR3 contains 12 residues. CDR1 and CDR2 (germline): ENHRY, SYGVKD. V dropped 8 bases and J dropped 3 bases, with 10 bases sitting between them. Here the CDR3 DNA reads TGTGCCATCGGCCGGGAATACTATGGCTACACCTTC. Translating gives CAIGREYYGYTF.

This rearrangement joins TRBV6-6 to TRBJ1-1; TRBD1 matches at 9 bases. From germline, CDR1 is MNHNY and CDR2 SVGAGI (reference sequence). CDR3 size: 15 residues. V lost 5 bases and J lost 3; bases outside the gene matches: 7. This CDR3 is CASSLRQGEYTEAFF. CDR3 in DNA: TGTGCCAGCAGTCTCAGACAGGGGGAATACACTGAAGCTTTCTTT.

The CDR3 here is CASGQGNGANVLTF. In DNA form, the CDR3 reads TGCGCCAGCGGACAGGGGAATGGGGCCAACGTCCTGACTTTC. The rearrangement uses TRBV5-1 and TRBJ2-6; TRBD1 aligns across 9 bases. The length of the CDR3 is 14 residues. Per the germline V gene, CDR1 is SGHRS and CDR2 is YFSETQ. Trimming removed 7 bases from V and 3 bases from J; junction bases left unmatched: 2. Full variable domain (missing parts from reference TRBV5-1 and TRBJ2-6): KAGVTQTPRYLIKTRGQQVTLSCSPISGHRSVSWYQQTPGQGLQFLFEYFSETQRNKGNFPGRFSGRQFSNSRSEMNVSTLELGDSALYLCASGQGNGANVLTFGAGSRLTVL.

The chain joins TRBV4-2 to TRBJ2-7; tentative D call: TRBD1 (6 bases). The CDR3 length is 16 residues. Germline lookup yields CDR1 LGHNA and CDR2 YNFKEQ. V lost 0 bases and J 2 bases, leaving 14 bases between the germline ends. For the CDR3, the DNA is TGTGCCAGCAGCCAAGAGTTAGGACAGAAAACCTACGAGCAGTACTTC. The encoded protein is CASSQELGQKTYEQYF.

This clone was seen once. The chain couples TRBV18 to TRBJ1-3; TRBD1 might be the D (6 bases). This CDR3 has 12 residues. V lost 3 bases and J lost 8, with 8 bases in between. Germline CDR1 reads KGHSH; CDR2 reads LQKENI. The CDR3 DNA is TGTGCCAGCTCACCCAGGGGCGACACCATATATTTT. Protein sequence: CASSPRGDTIYF.

This clone was detected only once. The gene calls are TRBV9 and TRBJ1-1, with 11 bases aligning to TRBD1. Unmatched junction bases numbered 7, after V lost 0 bases and J lost 0 bases. CDR1 SGDLS and CDR2 YYNGEE come from the germline V gene. This CDR3 has 18 amino acids. Written as DNA, the CDR3 is TGTGCCAGCAGCGTAGCGGGACAGGGGGATATCGTGAACACTGAAGCTTTCTTT. It specifies CASSVAGQGDIVNTEAFF.

V gene TRBV18 combines with J gene TRBJ1-5; perhaps TRBD1 as D (6 bases). V lost 2 bases, J lost 3 bases, and 8 bases lay in between. CDR1 is KGHSH, CDR2 LQKENI, per germline. CDR3 length equals 14 residues. DNA for the CDR3: TGTGCCAGCTCACCAGGGGGCCCCAATCAGCCCCAGCATTTT. Its translation: CASSPGGPNQPQHF.

The chain uses TRBV29-1 and TRBJ2-3; the match to TRBD2 covers 8 bases. This CDR3 comprises 14 residues. CDR1 SQVTM and CDR2 ANQGSEA come from the germline V gene. V was clipped by 3 bases and J by 4 bases; unmatched bases: 6. CDR3 bases: TGCAGCGTTGAGGTTCGGGGGGGACCAGATACGCAGTATTTT. This gives the protein CSVEVRGGPDTQYF.

This chain joins TRBV13 and TRBJ1-1, with D possibly being TRBD1 (5 bases). The CDR3 is made up of 18 amino acids. V dropped 7 bases and J dropped 0 bases, with 24 bases sitting between them. The germline CDR1 and CDR2 sequences are PRHDT and FYEKMQ (reference sequence). The CDR3, as DNA: TGTGCCAGCACCCAGTGGGCTACAGGCCCCTCGATGAACACTGAAGCTTTCTTT. Translating gives CASTQWATGPSMNTEAFF.

The genes are TRBV30 and TRBJ2-5; a weak D match, TRBD1 (6 bases). V was shortened by 1 base and J by 5 bases, with 20 bases between the two germline ends. Germline V gene lookup returns CDR1 GTSNPN and CDR2 SVGIG (reference sequence). This CDR3 contains 16 residues. This CDR3 is CAWSGGTQGEGETQYF. CDR3 DNA: TGTGCCTGGAGTGGGGGTACACAGGGCGAAGGGGAGACCCAGTACTTC.